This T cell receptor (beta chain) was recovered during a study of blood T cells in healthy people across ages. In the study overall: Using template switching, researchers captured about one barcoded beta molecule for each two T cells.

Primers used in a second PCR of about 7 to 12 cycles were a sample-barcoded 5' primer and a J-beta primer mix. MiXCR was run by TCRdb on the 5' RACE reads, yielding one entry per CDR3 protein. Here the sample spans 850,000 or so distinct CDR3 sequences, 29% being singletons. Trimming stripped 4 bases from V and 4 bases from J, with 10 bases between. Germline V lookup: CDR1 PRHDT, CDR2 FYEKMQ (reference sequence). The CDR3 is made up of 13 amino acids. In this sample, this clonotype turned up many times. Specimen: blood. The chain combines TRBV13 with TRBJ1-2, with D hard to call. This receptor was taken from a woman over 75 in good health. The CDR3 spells CASSSTPAYGYTF. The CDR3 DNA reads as TGTGCCAGCAGCTCTACCCCAGCCTATGGCTACACCTTC.